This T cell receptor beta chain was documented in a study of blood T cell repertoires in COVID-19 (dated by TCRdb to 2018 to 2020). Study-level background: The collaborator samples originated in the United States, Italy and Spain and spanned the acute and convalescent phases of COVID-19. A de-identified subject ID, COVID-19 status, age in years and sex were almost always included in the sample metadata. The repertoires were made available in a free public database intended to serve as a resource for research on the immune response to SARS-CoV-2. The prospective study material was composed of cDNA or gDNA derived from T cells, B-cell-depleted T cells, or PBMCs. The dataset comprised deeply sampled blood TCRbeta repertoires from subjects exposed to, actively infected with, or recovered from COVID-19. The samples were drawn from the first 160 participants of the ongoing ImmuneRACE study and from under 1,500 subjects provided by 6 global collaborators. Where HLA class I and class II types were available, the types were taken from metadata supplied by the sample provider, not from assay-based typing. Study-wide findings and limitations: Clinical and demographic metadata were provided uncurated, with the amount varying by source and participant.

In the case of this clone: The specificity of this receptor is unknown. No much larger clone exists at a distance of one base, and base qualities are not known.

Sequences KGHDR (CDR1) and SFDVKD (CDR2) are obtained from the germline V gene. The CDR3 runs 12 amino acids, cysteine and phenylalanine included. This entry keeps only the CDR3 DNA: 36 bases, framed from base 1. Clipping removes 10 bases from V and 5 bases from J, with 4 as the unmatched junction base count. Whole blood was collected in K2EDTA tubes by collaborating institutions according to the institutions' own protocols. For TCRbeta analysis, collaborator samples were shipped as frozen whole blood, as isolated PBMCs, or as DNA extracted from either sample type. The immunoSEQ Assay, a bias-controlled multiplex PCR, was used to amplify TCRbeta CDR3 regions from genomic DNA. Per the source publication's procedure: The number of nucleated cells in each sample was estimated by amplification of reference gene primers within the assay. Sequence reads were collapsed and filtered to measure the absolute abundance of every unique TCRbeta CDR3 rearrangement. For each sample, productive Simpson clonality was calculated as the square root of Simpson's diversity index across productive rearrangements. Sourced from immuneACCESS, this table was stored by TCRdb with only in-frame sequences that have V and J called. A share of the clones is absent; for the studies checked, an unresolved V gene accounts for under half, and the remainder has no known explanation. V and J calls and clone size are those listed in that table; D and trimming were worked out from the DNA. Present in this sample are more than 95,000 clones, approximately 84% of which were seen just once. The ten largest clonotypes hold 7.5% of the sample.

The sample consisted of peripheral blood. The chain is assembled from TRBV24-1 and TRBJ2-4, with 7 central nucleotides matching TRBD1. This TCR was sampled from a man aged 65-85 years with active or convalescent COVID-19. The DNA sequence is TGTGCCACGGCCGGGACAGAAAACATTCAGTACTTC. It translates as CATAGTENIQYF.